These 18 T cell receptor beta chains share one sample of origin, sequenced in a study of beta chain features in type 1 diabetes. Expressed TCRB transcripts were sequenced because the entire RNA isolate underwent reverse transcription. The data were produced by immunoSEQ multiplex PCR, yet TCRdb's version contains in-frame clones alone and is incomplete. In the table there are about 900,000 clones, 15% to 20% of which are singletons. Specimen: naive CD4+ T cells from blood. The source is a woman aged 18-29 years in good health.

V gene TRBV18 combines with J gene TRBJ1-1; 7 bases fit TRBD1. CDR1 and CDR2 (germline): KGHSH, LQKENI. The CDR3 runs 17 residues. After removal of 4 bases from V and 8 bases from J, the junction contained 19 bases not matched to a gene. The CDR3 DNA reads as TGTGCCAGCTCACGGGACAGACCGATTATGTTCCCCAGAGAAGCTTTCTTT. This codes for CASSRDRPIMFPREAFF.

In this sample, this clone turned up a few times. This chain connects TRBV29-1 to TRBJ2-3, with 7 positions matching TRBD1. The CDR3 totals 13 residues. The V gene end was trimmed by 7 bases and the J gene end by 4 bases; junction bases not matched to a gene: 8. In germline, CDR1 is SQVTM, CDR2 ANQGSEA. In nucleotides, the CDR3 is TGCAGCGCCCGGATACAGGGGTCAGATACGCAGTATTTT. This sequence encodes CSARIQGSDTQYF.

As concerns this clone: This same CDR3 is encoded by further DNA sequences in the sample. The genes are TRBV6-6 and TRBJ1-1; D unresolved. The germline gives CDR1 MNHNY, CDR2 SVGAGI (reference sequence). Trimming cost V 2 bases and J 1 base, with 5 bases left between them. The CDR3 totals 13 residues. The CDR3 bases are TGTGCCAGCAGTTACCCGGGGAACACTGAAGCTTTCTTT. Its translation: CASSYPGNTEAFF.

The rearrangement joins TRBV12-5 to TRBJ2-2; D may match TRBD1 or TRBD2 (5 bases each). This CDR3 has 16 residues. Germline V gene sequence: CDR1 LGHNT, CDR2 FRNRAP. The V gene lost 0 bases and the J gene lost 0 bases, with 8 bases spanning the gap. The CDR3 region has the DNA TGTGCTAGTGGTTTGGTTTCGGGACCGAACACCGGGGAGCTGTTTTTT. This gives the protein CASGLVSGPNTGELFF.

The chain is built from TRBV4-2 and TRBJ2-3, with TRBD2 identical over 10 bases. The CDR3 is made up of 16 amino acids. V trimming: 4 bases; J trimming: 6 bases; junction bases outside the gene matches: 10. Germline V gene data show CDR1 as LGHNA and CDR2 as YNFKEQ. The CDR3 sequence is CASSPQLAGVPDTQYF. The CDR3 DNA reads as TGTGCCAGCAGCCCCCAGCTAGCGGGAGTCCCCGATACGCAGTATTTT.

V gene TRBV9 combines with J gene TRBJ1-1, with 11 bases that match TRBD1. There are 15 residues in the CDR3. V shed 3 bases, J shed 5 bases, and the junction held 6 bases outside the gene matches. Germline-derived CDR1 and CDR2 are SGDLS and YYNGEE. DNA of the CDR3: TGTGCCAGCAGCGCTACGGGACAGGGGGGAACTGAAGCTTTCTTT. Translation gives CASSATGQGGTEAFF.

This chain uses TRBV14 with TRBJ2-2; TRBD1 agrees at 10 bases. The CDR3 is made up of 15 amino acids. V trimming: 6 bases; J trimming: 1 base; junction bases outside the gene matches: 2. Germline V gene lookup returns CDR1 SGHDN and CDR2 FVKESK. The CDR3 loop is CASRRTGGNTGELFF. CDR3 nucleotides: TGTGCCAGCAGGAGGACAGGGGGGAACACCGGGGAGCTGTTTTTT. The full variable domain, rest sourced from reference TRBV14 and TRBJ2-2, is EAGVTQFPSHSVIEKGQTVTLRCDPISGHDNLYWYRRVMGKEIKFLLHFVKESKQDESGMPNNRFLAERTGGTYSTLKVQPAELEDSGVYFCASRRTGGNTGELFFGEGSRLTVL.

This chain connects TRBV6-1 to TRBJ2-1, with D perhaps TRBD2 (5 bases). Germline CDR1 reads MNHNS; CDR2 reads SASEGT. The CDR3 consists of 16 residues. Trimming removed 3 bases from V and 1 base from J, with 13 bases in between. The CDR3: CASSDQLVTSYNEQFF. CDR3 DNA: TGTGCCAGCAGTGATCAACTAGTCACGTCCTACAATGAGCAGTTCTTC.

This clone was seen a few times. This sequence joins TRBV7-3 and TRBJ2-1, with TRBD2 identical over 10 bases. The ends lost 4 bases at V and 6 bases at J; junction bases unmatched: 6. This CDR3 contains 15 residues. Germline CDR1 is SGHTA and CDR2 is FQGTGA. The DNA for the CDR3 is TGTGCCAGCAGCTCTGCCGGGACTAGCGCCAATGAGCAGTTCTTC. This translates into CASSSAGTSANEQFF.

The gene calls are TRBV12-5 and TRBJ1-3; tentative D call: TRBD1 (5 bases). V was cut by 0 bases and J by 2 bases, with 20 bases left in between. The CDR3 length is 19 residues. Germline V CDR1 and CDR2: LGHNT, FRNRAP. The CDR3 loop is CASGLVRSGTVPAGNTIYF. CDR3 DNA: TGTGCTAGTGGTTTGGTTCGATCCGGGACGGTCCCAGCTGGAAACACCATATATTTT.

This chain links TRBV18 with TRBJ2-1; the match to TRBD1 covers 10 bases. V dropped 4 bases and J dropped 6; count of bases not matched to a gene: 6. In germline, CDR1 is KGHSH, CDR2 LQKENI. CDR3 length: 15 amino acids. The CDR3, as DNA: TGTGCCAGCTCACTGGGACAGGGGAAGACCAATGAGCAGTTCTTC. Translation: CASSLGQGKTNEQFF. Drawing the rest from reference TRBV18 and TRBJ2-1, the complete variable domain is NAGVMQNPRHLVRRRGQEARLRCSPMKGHSHVYWYRQLPEEGLKFMVYLQKENIIDESGMPKERFSAEFPKEGPSILRIQQVVRGDSAAYFCASSLGQGKTNEQFFGPGTRLTVL.

Details on this clone: Relative to the germline gene, one junction end is altered; a read error may explain this. The chain employs TRBV7-7 and TRBJ2-3, with a weak D call TRBD2 (6 bases). CDR3 length equals 15 residues. CDR1 is SSHAT and CDR2 is FNYEAQ in the germline V gene (reference sequence). The CDR3 reads CASSLGLAGTDTQYF. The CDR3, as DNA: TGTGCTAGCAGCCTTGGGTTAGCGGGCACAGATACGCAGTATTTT.

This clone was seen a few times. V and J are TRBV1 and TRBJ1-1; whether TRBD1, the table's D call, matches the DNA was not checked. TRBV1 is given as a pseudogene. CDR3 length equals 15 residues. CDR3 sequence reads: CTSSTDRALNTEAFF. The CDR3 DNA follows: TGCACCAGCAGCACGGACAGGGCCTTAAACACTGAAGCTTTCTTT.

The chain carries TRBV5-1 and TRBJ2-5; weak D call: TRBD2 (6 bases). The CDR3 spans 14 residues. The germline V gene has CDR1 SGHRS and CDR2 YFSETQ. V dropped 1 base and J dropped 1 base, with 8 bases sitting between them. CDR3 residues: CASSLWRVQETQYF. The CDR3 bases are TGCGCCAGCAGCTTGTGGAGGGTCCAAGAGACCCAGTACTTC.

Only a few counts were recorded for this clone. The V gene is TRBV25-1, the J gene TRBJ2-5; 7 bases agree with TRBD1. The CDR3 loop spans 15 amino acids. The trim removed 5 bases at V and 4 bases at J, leaving 10 bases unmatched. CDR1 is MGHDK, CDR2 SYGVNS, per germline. CDR3 nucleotides: TGTGCCAGCAGTAAGACAGGGTCGAGATCAGAGACCCAGTACTTC. Encoded protein: CASSKTGSRSETQYF.

The rearrangement joins TRBV7-3 to TRBJ2-6, with D possibly TRBD1 on 6 matching bases. The CDR3 length is 18 residues. CDR1 and CDR2 (germline): SGHTA, FQGTGA. The germline V and J ends were trimmed by 4 bases and 1 base, with 17 bases remaining between them. This chain's CDR3 is CASSSLGTPKSGANVLTF. CDR3 sequence (DNA): TGTGCCAGCAGCTCCCTGGGGACACCGAAATCTGGGGCCAACGTCCTGACTTTC.

V and J are TRBV27 and TRBJ2-7, with 8 bases aligning to TRBD1. Losses at the gene ends were 4 bases for V and 2 bases for J; bases not matched to a gene: 7. This CDR3 region has 15 residues. Per germline, CDR1 MNHEY and CDR2 SMNVEV (reference sequence). CDR3 in DNA: TGTGCCAGCAGTTCTCAGGGGGCCTGGACCTACGAGCAGTACTTC. Encoded protein: CASSSQGAWTYEQYF.

As for this clone: At one end, the junction sequence differs from germline, possibly due to a read error. V is TRBV6-1 and J is TRBJ2-7; D unresolved. CDR1 is MNHNS and CDR2 is SASEGT in the germline V gene. The CDR3 totals 11 residues. CDR3 bases: TGTGCCAGCAGTGAAGCGATATCCGTCGACTTC. It specifies CASSEAISVDF.